The 27 T cell receptor beta chains below all came from one sample that was sequenced in a study of blood T cell repertoires in COVID-19. The method was immunoSEQ multiplex PCR; TCRdb's version includes in-frame clones alone and lacks a portion of them. Found here are some 150,000 clones, 81% of them singletons; the top ten hold 7% to 10%. The sample comprised peripheral blood. These receptors were collected from a human donor with acute or convalescent COVID-19. The donor label of this sample is uncertain.

The chain uses TRBV6-5 and TRBJ1-1, with D maybe TRBD1 (5 bases). The V end lost 2 bases, the J end lost 4 bases, and 17 bases lay between the germline ends. This CDR3 is built from 16 residues. The V gene's germline CDR1 is MNHEY and CDR2 SVGAGI. The CDR3 is CASSYTRLGGGTEAFF. DNA of the CDR3: TGTGCCAGCAGTTACACTCGGCTAGGCGGGGGCACTGAAGCTTTCTTT.

The chain employs TRBV15 and TRBJ1-5; 8 positions agree with TRBD1. The junction had 9 bases not matched to a gene; V was cut back by 6 bases and J by 2 bases. CDR1 is LNHNV, CDR2 YYDKDF, per germline (reference sequence). The CDR3 covers 16 residues. The CDR3 loop reads CATRGETGAGNQPQHF. The DNA of the CDR3 is TGTGCCACCAGAGGTGAGACAGGGGCGGGCAATCAGCCCCAGCATTTT.

This clone appeared a single time. The chain employs TRBV9 and TRBJ2-2; 10 bases are shared with TRBD2. This CDR3 region has 15 residues. The ends lost 2 bases at V and 7 bases at J; junction bases unmatched: 5. The germline gives CDR1 SGDLS, CDR2 YYNGEE. The CDR3 protein is CASSVASGGRGELFF. In DNA, the CDR3 is TGTGCCAGCAGCGTGGCTAGCGGGGGCCGCGGGGAGCTGTTTTTT.

This chain links TRBV6-5 with TRBJ1-1; tentative D call: TRBD1 (6 bases). CDR3 length equals 11 residues. Germline V gives CDR1 MNHEY, CDR2 SVGAGI. V dropped 5 bases and J dropped 5 bases, with 6 bases sitting between them. Here the CDR3 reads CASSTGTEAFF. Here the CDR3 DNA reads TGTGCCAGCAGTACAGGGACTGAAGCTTTCTTT.

A few counts support this clone. The V and J genes are TRBV14 and TRBJ1-5, with 7 bases lining up with TRBD1. V lost 0 bases, J lost 5 bases, and 4 bases stayed unmatched. The CDR3 runs 15 residues. Germline CDR1 and CDR2: SGHDN and FVKESK. CDR3 residues: CASSQDDRDHQPQHF. The CDR3 DNA sequence: TGTGCCAGCAGCCAAGATGACAGGGATCATCAGCCCCAGCATTTT.

This rearrangement joins TRBV6-1 to TRBJ2-3, with TRBD1 identical over 9 bases. CDR1 is MNHNS and CDR2 is SASEGT in the germline V gene. The CDR3 loop spans 16 amino acids. J lost 6 bases, V lost 4 bases, and 11 bases had no gene match. The CDR3 DNA follows: TGTGCCAGCAGTGCTGCAGGGACAGGGATTAGGGATACGCAGTATTTT. As protein: CASSAAGTGIRDTQYF.

The chain employs TRBV27 and TRBJ1-2; D is perhaps TRBD1 (6 bases). From germline, CDR1 is MNHEY and CDR2 SMNVEV (reference sequence). Trimming shortened V by 5 bases and J by 2 bases, and 9 bases separated the two germline ends. CDR3 length: 13 amino acids. The CDR3 region is CASSITGNYGYTF. CDR3 nucleotide sequence: TGTGCCAGCAGTATCACAGGGAACTATGGCTACACCTTC.

This clone was seen just once. The V and J genes are TRBV29-1 and TRBJ2-5; 9 bases agree with TRBD1. The CDR3 runs 14 residues. The germline V gene encodes CDR1 SQVTM and CDR2 ANQGSEA. V lost 6 bases, J lost 1 base, and 6 bases stayed unmatched. CDR3: CSVALDRGQETQYF. CDR3 DNA: TGCAGCGTCGCTTTGGACAGGGGCCAAGAGACCCAGTACTTC.

J is TRBJ2-3 and V is TRBV18, with 11 bases matching TRBD2. The CDR3 has 16 amino acids. Per the germline V gene, CDR1 is KGHSH and CDR2 is LQKENI. V shed 6 bases, J shed 5 bases, and the junction held 10 bases outside the gene matches. CDR3 in amino acids: CASSPPGLAAVDTQYF. CDR3 DNA: TGTGCCAGCTCCCCCCCGGGACTAGCGGCGGTAGATACGCAGTATTTT.

The chain employs TRBV6-5 and TRBJ1-1; D is possibly TRBD1 (6 bases). V lost 5 bases and J lost 6, with 13 bases in between. Germline V gene sequence: CDR1 MNHEY, CDR2 SVGAGI. The CDR3 contains 13 residues. The CDR3 region is CASSQQGRAEAFF. CDR3 DNA sequence: TGTGCCAGCAGTCAACAGGGAAGAGCTGAAGCTTTCTTT.

This chain joins TRBV19 and TRBJ1-1; no clear D. This CDR3 region has 13 residues. V was trimmed by 0 bases and J by 1 base, leaving 3 bases between them. Germline lookup yields CDR1 LNHDA and CDR2 SQIVND (reference sequence). This CDR3 reads CASSIEANTEAFF. The CDR3, as DNA: TGTGCCAGTAGTATAGAAGCGAACACTGAAGCTTTCTTT.

V usage is TRBV9 and J usage is TRBJ2-7, with TRBD1 matching over 8 bases. The CDR3 covers 15 residues. Trimming cost V 0 bases and J 3 bases; bases outside gene matches: 5. Germline V CDR1 and CDR2: SGDLS, YYNGEE. In nucleotides, the CDR3 is TGTGCCAGCAGCGTAGGAGGACAGGGAGTCTACGAGCAGTACTTC. Translating gives CASSVGGQGVYEQYF. Full variable domain (outside the CDR3, taken from reference TRBV9 and TRBJ2-7): DSGVTQTPKHLITATGQRVTLRCSPRSGDLSVYWYQQSLDQGLQFLIQYYNGEERAKGNILERFSAQQFPDLHSELNLSSLELGDSALYFCASSVGGQGVYEQYFGPGTRLTVT.

V and J are TRBV19 and TRBJ1-1; 10 nucleotides line up with TRBD1. The CDR3 is made up of 18 amino acids. J was trimmed by 2 bases and V by 7 bases; bases with no gene match: 16. CDR1 LNHDA and CDR2 SQIVND come from the germline V gene (reference sequence). In DNA, the CDR3 is TGTGCCAGTACACCCCCCCTCTGGGACAGGGGACACAACACTGAAGCTTTCTTT. It encodes CASTPPLWDRGHNTEAFF.

This chain connects TRBV5-4 to TRBJ1-1, with 7 bases matching TRBD1. J was trimmed by 7 bases and V by 2 bases; bases with no gene match: 8. The CDR3 contains 14 residues. CDR1 is SGHNT, CDR2 YYREEE, per germline (reference sequence). The CDR3 sequence: CASSFGQGDDEAFF. The DNA for the CDR3 is TGTGCCAGCAGCTTCGGTCAGGGGGACGATGAAGCTTTCTTT. The variable domain in full, with the rest retrieved from reference TRBV5-4 and TRBJ1-1, is ETGVTQSPTHLIKTRGQQVTLRCSSQSGHNTVSWYQQALGQGPQFIFQYYREEENGRGNFPPRFSGLQFPNYSSELNVNALELDDSALYLCASSFGQGDDEAFFGQGTRLTVV.

The J gene is TRBJ1-1, the V gene TRBV9, with unresolved D. The V and J ends lost 0 bases and 0 bases respectively, with 9 bases between them. Germline CDR1 is SGDLS and CDR2 is YYNGEE. The CDR3 extends over 15 amino acids. The CDR3 region has the DNA TGTGCCAGCAGCGTAGTAGCCGGGGTGAACACTGAAGCTTTCTTT. Translation gives CASSVVAGVNTEAFF.

The chain links TRBV5-4 to TRBJ2-7, with 11 positions matching TRBD2. CDR1 is SGHNT, CDR2 YYREEE, per germline (reference sequence). The V and J ends lost 3 bases and 4 bases, in that order; junction bases with no gene match: 3. The CDR3 is 14 residues long. The CDR3 spells CASSSIAGGYEQYF. The CDR3 nucleotides read TGTGCCAGCAGCTCGATAGCGGGGGGGTACGAGCAGTACTTC.

The J gene is TRBJ2-7, the V gene TRBV14, with D uncertain. The V gene's germline CDR1 is SGHDN and CDR2 FVKESK. Trimming left V 0 bases short and J 4 bases short, with 13 bases between. The CDR3 spans 15 residues. The CDR3 bases are TGTGCCAGCAGCCAAGATGACCCTGACAAATACGAGCAGTACGTC. Translation: CASSQDDPDKYEQYV.

The V call is TRBV7-6, the J call TRBJ2-1; a possible D gene is TRBD2 (5 bases). The length of the CDR3 is 16 residues. In germline, CDR1 is SGHVS, CDR2 FNYEAQ. Trimming cost V 6 bases and J 2 bases, with 17 bases left between them. CDR3 bases: TGTGCCAGCAGTCCCCCCCCCACTAGTCCCTACAATGAGCAGTTCTTC. This gives the protein CASSPPPTSPYNEQFF.

This sequence joins TRBV2 and TRBJ1-6; TRBD1 might be the D (5 bases). Germline-derived CDR1 and CDR2 are SNHLY and FYNNEI. Deletions cut 4 bases from V and 6 bases from J, with 10 bases between. This CDR3 has 14 residues. CDR3 region: CASSGQMPNSPLHF. The CDR3 region has the DNA TGTGCCAGCAGTGGACAGATGCCTAATTCACCCCTCCACTTT.

The chain uses TRBV6-5 and TRBJ2-7, with 8 bases lining up with TRBD2. The CDR3 contains 12 residues. Germline loops: CDR1 MNHEY, CDR2 SVGAGI. The V segment lost 10 bases and the J segment 2 bases; nucleotides outside the gene matches: 4. CDR3 residues: CATAGGPYEQYF. CDR3 sequence (DNA): TGTGCCACCGCGGGGGGCCCCTACGAGCAGTACTTC.

The V call is TRBV28, the J call TRBJ1-4; 8 bases match TRBD1. The germline V gene encodes CDR1 MDHEN and CDR2 SYDVKM. V shed 7 bases and J 7 bases; nucleotides not matched to a gene: 8. This CDR3 is built from 14 residues. Written as DNA, the CDR3 is TGTGCCAGCACCCAGGGGGCAGGGGGTGAAAAACTGTTTTTT. Its translation: CASTQGAGGEKLFF.

The V call is TRBV20-1, the J call TRBJ1-1, with D tentatively TRBD1 (5 bases). The CDR3 has 11 amino acids. The germline V gene encodes CDR1 DFQATT and CDR2 SNEGSKA (reference sequence). V lost 6 bases and J 5 bases, leaving 10 bases between the germline ends. This CDR3 reads CSAARQTEAFF. As DNA, the CDR3 is TGCAGTGCCGCCCGACAGACTGAAGCTTTCTTT.

This clone was found many times. This chain uses TRBV5-4 with TRBJ2-1; 7 bases are a match to TRBD2. From germline, CDR1 is SGHNT and CDR2 YYREEE (reference sequence). Unmatched junction bases numbered 7, after V lost 5 bases and J lost 8 bases. The CDR3 runs to 13 residues. The CDR3 coding sequence is TGTGCCAGCAGAAACCTGGGGGGGGATGAGCAGTTCTTC. It is translated as CASRNLGGDEQFF.

This CDR3 reads CASSFLGGAATYEQYF. Written as DNA, the CDR3 is TGTGCCAGCAGCTTCTTAGGGGGGGCCGCTACCTACGAGCAGTACTTC. The chain links TRBV5-5 to TRBJ2-7, with a tentative D call TRBD2 (7 bases). Germline CDR1 and CDR2: SGHKS and YYEKEE (reference sequence). The CDR3 is made up of 16 amino acids. With 2 bases removed from V and 2 bases from J, the gap between germline ends came to 17 bases.

A few counts support this clone. The V call is TRBV18, the J call TRBJ2-2; D is unresolved. The CDR3 is 15 residues long. Trimming pared 0 bases from V and 1 base from J, leaving 6 bases between. The germline gives CDR1 KGHSH, CDR2 LQKENI. The CDR3 here is CASSPPFQNTGELFF. The DNA of the CDR3 is TGTGCCAGCTCACCACCGTTCCAGAACACCGGGGAGCTGTTTTTT.

The rearrangement joins TRBV6-2 or TRBV6-3 to TRBJ2-5, with unresolved D. With 5 bases removed from V and 1 base from J, the gap between germline ends came to 8 bases. The germline CDR1 and CDR2 sequences are MNHEY and SVGEGT. This CDR3 has 13 residues. CDR3 loop: CASSTLSQETQYF. The CDR3 nucleotides read TGTGCCAGCAGTACCCTGAGCCAAGAGACCCAGTACTTC.

This clone showed up just a few times. V gene TRBV7-3 combines with J gene TRBJ1-1; D might be TRBD1 (6 bases). CDR3 length: 15 residues. Trimming took 1 base from V and 3 from J, leaving 12 bases between them. In germline, CDR1 is SGHTA, CDR2 FQGTGA. CDR3 coding DNA: TGTGCCAGCAGCTTAAAAGGGGGATCGGACACTGAAGCTTTCTTT. Its translation: CASSLKGGSDTEAFF.